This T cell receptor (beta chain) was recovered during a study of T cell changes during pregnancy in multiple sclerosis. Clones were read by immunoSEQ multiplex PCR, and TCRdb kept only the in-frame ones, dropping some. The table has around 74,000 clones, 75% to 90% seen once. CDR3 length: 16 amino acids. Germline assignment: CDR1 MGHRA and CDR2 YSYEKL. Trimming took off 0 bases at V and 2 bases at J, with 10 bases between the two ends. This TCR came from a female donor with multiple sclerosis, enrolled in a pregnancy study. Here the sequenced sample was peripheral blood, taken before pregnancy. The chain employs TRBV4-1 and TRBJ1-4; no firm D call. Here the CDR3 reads CASSQEWAGTNEKLFF. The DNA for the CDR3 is TGCGCCAGCAGCCAAGAATGGGCAGGCACTAATGAAAAACTGTTTTTT.